This T cell receptor (beta chain) is drawn from a study of T-cell reconstitution after alpha-beta-depleted transplantation in children (dated by TCRdb to between 2015 and 2016). For the wider study: The study quantitatively tracked T-cell immune reconstitution after TCRalphabeta/CD19-depleted allogeneic hematopoietic cell transplantation in children using TCR repertoire profiling.

This clonotype was observed many times. This receptor's antigen is unknown. The sample holds no much larger clone one base away, and base qualities are not on file. From a lookup of the germline V gene, CDR1 and CDR2 are ENHRY and SYGVKD. Inclusive of the bounding cysteine and phenylalanine, the CDR3 is 12 residues long. The kept DNA is CDR3 alone, 36 bases in frame from the first base. V is cut by 1 base and J by 4 bases, and the space between the germline ends is 4 bases. Library construction relied on PCR. TCRdb records Illumina HiSeq 2500 as the sequencer. TCR libraries were prepared with molecular barcoding, using unique molecular identifiers to normalize TCRbeta repertoire quantification. The public reads were quality trimmed at Q25 with fastp and then assembled into clones with MiXCR by TCRdb, keeping productive beta chains. For every CDR3 protein sequence, its rows merge into one entry that carries the most common genes and DNA. The sample includes approximately 210,000 distinct CDR3 sequences, with 13% to 15% observed a single time. The ten largest make up about 13% of the sample.

The sequence derives from a human donor who donated a stem cell graft to a child with acute lymphoblastic leukemia. The sequenced sample was PBMCs from the stem cell graft donor, obtained from the stem cell graft. The rearrangement combines TRBV10-3 with TRBJ1-2, with an unclear D gene assignment. The CDR3 in this case is CAISEWGYGYTF. The DNA is as follows: TGTGCCATCAGTGAGTGGGGCTATGGCTACACCTTC.